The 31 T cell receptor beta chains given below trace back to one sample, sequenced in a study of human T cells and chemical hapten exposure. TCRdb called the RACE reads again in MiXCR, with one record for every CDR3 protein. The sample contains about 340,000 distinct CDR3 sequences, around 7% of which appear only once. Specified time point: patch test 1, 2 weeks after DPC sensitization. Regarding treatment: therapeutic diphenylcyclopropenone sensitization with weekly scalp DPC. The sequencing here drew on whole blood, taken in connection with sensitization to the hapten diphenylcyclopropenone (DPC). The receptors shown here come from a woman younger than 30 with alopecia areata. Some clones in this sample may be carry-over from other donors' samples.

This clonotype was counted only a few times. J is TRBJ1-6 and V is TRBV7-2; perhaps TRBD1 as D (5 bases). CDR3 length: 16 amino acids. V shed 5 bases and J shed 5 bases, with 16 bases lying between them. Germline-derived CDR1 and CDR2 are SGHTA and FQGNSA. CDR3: CASSPARGADNSPLHF. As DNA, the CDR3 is TGTGCCAGCAGCCCAGCGCGGGGCGCAGATAATTCACCCCTCCACTTT.

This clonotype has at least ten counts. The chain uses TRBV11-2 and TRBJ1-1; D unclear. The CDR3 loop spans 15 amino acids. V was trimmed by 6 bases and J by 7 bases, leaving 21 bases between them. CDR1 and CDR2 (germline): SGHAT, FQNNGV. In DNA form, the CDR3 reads TGTGCCAGCAGTCGTTCTTTCATGACGGGGATTGAAGCTTTCTTT. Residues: CASSRSFMTGIEAFF.

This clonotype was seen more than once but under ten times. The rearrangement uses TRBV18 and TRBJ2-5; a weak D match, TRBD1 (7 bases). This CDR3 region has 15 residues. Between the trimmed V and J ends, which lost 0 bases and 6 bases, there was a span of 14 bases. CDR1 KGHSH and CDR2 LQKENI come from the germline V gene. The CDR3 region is CASSPPQGGGKTQYF. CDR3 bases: TGTGCCAGCTCACCACCCCAGGGGGGCGGAAAGACCCAGTACTTC.

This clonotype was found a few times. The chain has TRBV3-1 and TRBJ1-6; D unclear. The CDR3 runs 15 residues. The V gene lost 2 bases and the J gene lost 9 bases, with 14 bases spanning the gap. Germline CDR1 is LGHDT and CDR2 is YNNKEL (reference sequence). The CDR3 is CASSQSSGVSSPLHF. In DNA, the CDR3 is TGTGCCAGCAGCCAATCGTCTGGGGTTAGTTCACCCCTCCACTTT.

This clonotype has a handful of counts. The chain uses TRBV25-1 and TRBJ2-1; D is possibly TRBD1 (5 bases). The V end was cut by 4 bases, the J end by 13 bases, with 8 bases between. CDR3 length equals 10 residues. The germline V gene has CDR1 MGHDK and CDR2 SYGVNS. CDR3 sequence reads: CASSAGRQFF. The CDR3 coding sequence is TGTGCCAGCAGTGCAGGGCGACAGTTCTTC. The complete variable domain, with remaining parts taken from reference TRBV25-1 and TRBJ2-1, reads EADIYQTPRYLVIGTGKKITLECSQTMGHDKMYWYQQDPGMELHLIHYSYGVNSTEKGDLSSESTVSRIRTEHFPLTLESARPSHTSQYLCASSAGRQFFGPGTRLTVL.

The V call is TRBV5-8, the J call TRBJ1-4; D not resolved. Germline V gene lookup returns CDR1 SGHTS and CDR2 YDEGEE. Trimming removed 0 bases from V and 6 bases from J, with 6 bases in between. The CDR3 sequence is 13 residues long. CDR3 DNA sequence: TGTGCCAGCAGCTTGGACAGACATGAAAAACTGTTTTTT. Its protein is CASSLDRHEKLFF. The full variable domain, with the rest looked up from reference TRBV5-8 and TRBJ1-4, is EAGVTQSPTHLIKTRGQQATLRCSPISGHTSVYWYQQALGLGLQFLLWYDEGEERNRGNFPPRFSGRQFPNYSSELNVNALELEDSALYLCASSLDRHEKLFFGSGTQLSVL.

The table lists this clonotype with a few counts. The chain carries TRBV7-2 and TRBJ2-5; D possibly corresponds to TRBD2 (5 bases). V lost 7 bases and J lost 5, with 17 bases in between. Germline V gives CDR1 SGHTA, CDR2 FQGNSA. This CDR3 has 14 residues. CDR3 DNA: TGTGCCAGCACCCGAAGTTCGGGGTTTGAGACCCAGTACTTC. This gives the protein CASTRSSGFETQYF.

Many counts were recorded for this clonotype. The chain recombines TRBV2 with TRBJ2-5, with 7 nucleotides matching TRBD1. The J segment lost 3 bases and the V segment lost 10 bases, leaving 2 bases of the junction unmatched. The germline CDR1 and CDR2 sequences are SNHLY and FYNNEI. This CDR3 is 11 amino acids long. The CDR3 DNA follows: TGTGCCACCGGGACAGAAGAGACCCAGTACTTC. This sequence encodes CATGTEETQYF.

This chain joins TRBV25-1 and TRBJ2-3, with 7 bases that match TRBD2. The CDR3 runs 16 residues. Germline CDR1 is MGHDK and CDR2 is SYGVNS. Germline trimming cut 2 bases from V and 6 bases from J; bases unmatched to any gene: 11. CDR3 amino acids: CASSENPSRGEDTQYF. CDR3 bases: TGTGCCAGCAGTGAAAATCCCAGCCGGGGGGAGGATACGCAGTATTTT.

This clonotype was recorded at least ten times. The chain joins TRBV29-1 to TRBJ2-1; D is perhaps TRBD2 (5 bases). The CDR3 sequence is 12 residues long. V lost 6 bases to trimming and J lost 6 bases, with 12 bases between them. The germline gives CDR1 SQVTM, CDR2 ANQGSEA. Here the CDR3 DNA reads TGCAGCGTGATAGGGAGAGGCAATGAGCAGTTCTTC. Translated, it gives CSVIGRGNEQFF.

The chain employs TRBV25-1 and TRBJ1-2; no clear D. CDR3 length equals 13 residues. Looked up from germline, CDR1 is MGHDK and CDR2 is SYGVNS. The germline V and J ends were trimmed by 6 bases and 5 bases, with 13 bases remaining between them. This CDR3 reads CASSHQVGYGYTF. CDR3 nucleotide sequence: TGTGCCAGCAGCCACCAAGTTGGATATGGCTACACCTTC.

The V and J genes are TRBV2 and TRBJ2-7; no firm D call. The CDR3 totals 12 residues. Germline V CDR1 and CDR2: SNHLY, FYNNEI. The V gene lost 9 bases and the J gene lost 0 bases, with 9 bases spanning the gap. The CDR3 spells CARGTSSYEQYF. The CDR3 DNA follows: TGTGCCAGGGGTACAAGCTCCTACGAGCAGTACTTC.

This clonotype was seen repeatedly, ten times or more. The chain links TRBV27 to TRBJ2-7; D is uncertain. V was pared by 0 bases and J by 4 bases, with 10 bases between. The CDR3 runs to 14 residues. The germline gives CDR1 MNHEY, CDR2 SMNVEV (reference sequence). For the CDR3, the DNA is TGTGCCAGCAGTTTATCGGCCCCCGGGTACGAGCAGTACTTC. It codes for CASSLSAPGYEQYF.

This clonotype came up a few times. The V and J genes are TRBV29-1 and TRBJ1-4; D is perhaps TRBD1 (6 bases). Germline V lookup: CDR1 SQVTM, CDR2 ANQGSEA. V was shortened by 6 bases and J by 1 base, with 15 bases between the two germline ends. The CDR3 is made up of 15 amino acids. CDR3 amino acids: CSVAAQGLTNEKLFF. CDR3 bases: TGCAGCGTCGCGGCTCAGGGGCTAACTAATGAAAAACTGTTTTTT.

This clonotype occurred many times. The CDR3 nucleotides are TGCAGTGCTAGATTGTCAGGGCTGCCTAACTATGGCTACACCTTC. This encodes CSARLSGLPNYGYTF. This chain uses TRBV20-1 with TRBJ1-2; possibly TRBD1 for D (5 bases). Germline CDR1 is DFQATT and CDR2 is SNEGSKA (reference sequence). The CDR3 is 15 residues long. V shed 2 bases and J shed 0 bases, with 13 bases lying between them.

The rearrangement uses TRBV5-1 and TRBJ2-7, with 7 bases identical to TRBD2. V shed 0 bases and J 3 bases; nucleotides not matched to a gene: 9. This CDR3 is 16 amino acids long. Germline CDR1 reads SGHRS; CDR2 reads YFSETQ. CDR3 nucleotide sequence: TGCGCCAGCAGCTTGGAAACCGGGACTACCCACTACGAGCAGTACTTC. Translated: CASSLETGTTHYEQYF.

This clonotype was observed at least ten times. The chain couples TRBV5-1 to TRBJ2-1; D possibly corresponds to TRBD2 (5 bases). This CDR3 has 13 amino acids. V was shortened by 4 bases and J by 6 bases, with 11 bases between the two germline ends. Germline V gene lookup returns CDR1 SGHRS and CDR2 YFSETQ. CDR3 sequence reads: CASSQTTTNEQFF. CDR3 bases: TGCGCCAGCAGCCAGACTACGACCAATGAGCAGTTCTTC.

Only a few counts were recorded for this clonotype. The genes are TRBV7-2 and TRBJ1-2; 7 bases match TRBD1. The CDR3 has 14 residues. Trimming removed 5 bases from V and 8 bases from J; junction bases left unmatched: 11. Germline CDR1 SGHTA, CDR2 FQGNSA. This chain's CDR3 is CASSLPGQERGYTF. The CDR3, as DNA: TGTGCCAGCAGCCTTCCCGGACAGGAGAGGGGCTACACCTTC.

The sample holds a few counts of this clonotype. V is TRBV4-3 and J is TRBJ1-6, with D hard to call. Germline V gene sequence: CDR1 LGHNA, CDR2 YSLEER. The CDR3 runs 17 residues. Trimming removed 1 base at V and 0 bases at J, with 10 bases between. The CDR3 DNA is TGCGCCAGCAGCCAAGCCCCACCGAGCTCCTATAATTCACCCCTCCACTTT. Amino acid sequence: CASSQAPPSSYNSPLHF.

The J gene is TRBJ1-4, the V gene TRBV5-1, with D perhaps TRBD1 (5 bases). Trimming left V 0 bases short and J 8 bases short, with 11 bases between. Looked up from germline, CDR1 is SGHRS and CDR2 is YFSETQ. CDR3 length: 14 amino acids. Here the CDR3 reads CASSLGREGEKLFF. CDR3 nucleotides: TGCGCCAGCAGCTTGGGCAGGGAAGGCGAAAAACTGTTTTTT.

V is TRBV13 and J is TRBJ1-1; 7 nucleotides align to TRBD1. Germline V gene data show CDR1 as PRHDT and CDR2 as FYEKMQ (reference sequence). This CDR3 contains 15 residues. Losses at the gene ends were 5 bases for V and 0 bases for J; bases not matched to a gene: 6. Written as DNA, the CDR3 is TGTGCCAGCAGCCACAGGGGACAAATGAACACTGAAGCTTTCTTT. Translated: CASSHRGQMNTEAFF.

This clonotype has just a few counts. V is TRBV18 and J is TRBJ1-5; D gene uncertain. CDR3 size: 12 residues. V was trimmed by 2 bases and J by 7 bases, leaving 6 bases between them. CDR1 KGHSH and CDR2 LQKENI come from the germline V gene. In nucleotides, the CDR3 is TGTGCCAGCTCACCAGATTTCCAGCCCCAGCATTTT. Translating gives CASSPDFQPQHF.

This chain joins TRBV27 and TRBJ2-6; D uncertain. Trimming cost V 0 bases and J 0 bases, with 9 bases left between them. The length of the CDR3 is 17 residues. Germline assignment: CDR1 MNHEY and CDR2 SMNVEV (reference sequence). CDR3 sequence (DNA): TGTGCCAGCAGTTTATCCCGGCAGAGCTCTGGGGCCAACGTCCTGACTTTC. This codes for CASSLSRQSSGANVLTF.

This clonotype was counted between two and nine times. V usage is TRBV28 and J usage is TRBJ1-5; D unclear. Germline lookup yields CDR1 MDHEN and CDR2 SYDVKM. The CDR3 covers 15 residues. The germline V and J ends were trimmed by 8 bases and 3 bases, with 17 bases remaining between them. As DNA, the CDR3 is TGTGCCAGCCGCAACAATCAGGTTTTCAATCAGCCCCAGCATTTT. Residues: CASRNNQVFNQPQHF. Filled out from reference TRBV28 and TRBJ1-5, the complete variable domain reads DVKVTQSSRYLVKRTGEKVFLECVQDMDHENMFWYRQDPGLGLRLIYFSYDVKMKEKGDIPEGYSVSREKKERFSLILESASTNQTSMYLCASRNNQVFNQPQHFGDGTRLSIL.

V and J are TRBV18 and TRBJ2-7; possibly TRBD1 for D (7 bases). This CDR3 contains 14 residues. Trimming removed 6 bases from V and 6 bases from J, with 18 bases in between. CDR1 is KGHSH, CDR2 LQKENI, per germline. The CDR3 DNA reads TGTGCCAGCTCTGCGGCGGGGCAGGGGGGCGAGCAGTACTTC. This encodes CASSAAGQGGEQYF.

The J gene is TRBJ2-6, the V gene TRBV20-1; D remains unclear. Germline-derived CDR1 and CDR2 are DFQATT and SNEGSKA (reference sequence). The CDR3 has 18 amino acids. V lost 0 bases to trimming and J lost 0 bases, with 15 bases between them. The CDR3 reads CSARDLGRTSSGANVLTF. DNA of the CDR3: TGCAGTGCTAGAGATCTAGGGCGGACCAGCTCTGGGGCCAACGTCCTGACTTTC.

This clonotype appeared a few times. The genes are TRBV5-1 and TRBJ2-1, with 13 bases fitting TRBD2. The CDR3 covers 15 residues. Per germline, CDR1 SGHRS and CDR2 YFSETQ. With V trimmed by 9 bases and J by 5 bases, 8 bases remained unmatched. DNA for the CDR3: TGCGCCACTTCGATAGGGACTAGCGGGAACAATGAGCAGTTCTTC. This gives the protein CATSIGTSGNNEQFF.

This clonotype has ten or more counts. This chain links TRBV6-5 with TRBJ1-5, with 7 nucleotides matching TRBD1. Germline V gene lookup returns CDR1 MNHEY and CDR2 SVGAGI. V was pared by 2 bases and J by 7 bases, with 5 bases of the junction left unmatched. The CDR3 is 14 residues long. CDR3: CASSYGQETQPQHF. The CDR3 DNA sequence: TGTGCCAGCAGTTACGGACAGGAGACCCAGCCCCAGCATTTT.

The CDR3 is CSVEATASGANVLTF. CDR3 sequence (DNA): TGCAGCGTTGAAGCGACAGCCTCTGGGGCCAACGTCCTGACTTTC. V gene TRBV29-1 combines with J gene TRBJ2-6, with D perhaps matching TRBD1 (5 bases). The CDR3 sequence is 15 residues long. The germline gives CDR1 SQVTM, CDR2 ANQGSEA. V gave up 1 base and J gave up 0 bases, with 7 bases separating them.

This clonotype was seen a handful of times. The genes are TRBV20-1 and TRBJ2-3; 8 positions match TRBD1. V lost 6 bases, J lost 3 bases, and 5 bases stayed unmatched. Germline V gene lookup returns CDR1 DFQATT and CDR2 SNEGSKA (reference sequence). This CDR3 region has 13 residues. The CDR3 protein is CSARTGLTDTQYF. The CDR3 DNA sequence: TGCAGTGCGAGGACAGGGTTAACAGATACGCAGTATTTT.

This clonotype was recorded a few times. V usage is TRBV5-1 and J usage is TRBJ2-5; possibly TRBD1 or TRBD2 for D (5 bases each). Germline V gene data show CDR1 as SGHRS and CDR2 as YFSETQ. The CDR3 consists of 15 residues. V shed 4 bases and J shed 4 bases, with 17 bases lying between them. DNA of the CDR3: TGCGCCAGCAGCCCTCCGAGGGGCCAGGGAGAGACCCAGTACTTC. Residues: CASSPPRGQGETQYF.